This T cell receptor beta chain was identified in a study of OX40 agonist ivuxolimab in advanced cancers. Study background: Patients enrolled in dose escalation were diagnosed with hepatocellular carcinoma, melanoma, renal cell or head and neck cancer.

Study-level points and caveats: Partial responders dosed at 0.1-3.0 mg/kg displayed clonal expansion ranking among the lowest. Both blood CD4+ and CD8+ T cells showed clonal growth by week 6 at 0.1 to 3.0 mg/kg.

The V end lost 1 base, the J end lost 5 bases, and 10 bases lay between the germline ends. CDR3 size: 14 residues. Germline V lookup: CDR1 SGHKS, CDR2 YYEKEE (reference sequence). A note on this clone: Antigen specificity is unknown.

Autoimmune disease history or systemic immunosuppression barred patients. Clones were read by immunoSEQ multiplex PCR, and TCRdb kept only the in-frame ones, dropping some. This sample yields 67,000 or so clones, of which approximately 90% are seen a single time; less than 1.1% belongs to the top ten. The receptor comes from an adult with an advanced solid tumor such as melanoma, head and neck, liver or kidney cancer. This sample comprised CD4+ or CD8+ T cells sorted from blood, obtained in a trial of the OX40 agonist ivuxolimab. This sequence joins TRBV5-5 and TRBJ2-1, with D unresolved. The CDR3 loop reads CASSLPTPNNEQFF. The CDR3, as DNA: TGTGCCAGCAGCTTGCCGACACCCAACAATGAGCAGTTCTTC.